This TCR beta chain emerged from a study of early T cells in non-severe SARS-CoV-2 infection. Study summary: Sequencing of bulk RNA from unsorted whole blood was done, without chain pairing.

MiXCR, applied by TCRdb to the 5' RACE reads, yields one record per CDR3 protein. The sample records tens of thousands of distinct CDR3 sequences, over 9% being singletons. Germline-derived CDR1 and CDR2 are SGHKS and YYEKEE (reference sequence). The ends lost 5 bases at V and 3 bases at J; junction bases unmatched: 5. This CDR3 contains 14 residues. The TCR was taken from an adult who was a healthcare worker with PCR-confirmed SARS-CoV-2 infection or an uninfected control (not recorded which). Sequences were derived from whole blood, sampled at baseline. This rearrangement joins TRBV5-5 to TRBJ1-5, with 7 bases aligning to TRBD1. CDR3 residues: CASRKDRVNQPQHF. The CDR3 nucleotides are TGTGCCAGCAGAAAAGACAGGGTCAATCAGCCCCAGCATTTT.